This T cell receptor beta chain was retrieved from a study of T cell repertoires in cytomegalovirus infection. Study as a whole: An indication of both CMV infection and matching HLA type came from public TCR beta signatures. Regarding the study as a whole: Across the ex vivo response, the dominant clonotypes were HLA-C-restricted CMV-specific TCR beta clonotypes. Cumulative public TCR beta family frequency identified CMV carriers with the relevant HLA.

Deletions cut 5 bases from V and 3 bases from J, with 9 bases between. The CDR3 covers 13 residues. CDR1 is SGHNT and CDR2 is YYREEE in the germline V gene (reference sequence). This clonotype has only a few counts. Its target is not known. TCRdb independently ran MiXCR on the reads; one entry per CDR3 protein. The table lists over 300,000 distinct CDR3 sequences, 9.5% of them singletons. The sample consisted of PBMCs. The gene calls are TRBV5-4 and TRBJ1-5, with D hard to call. This receptor was taken from a human donor in good health (CMV status not recorded). Some clones in this sample may be carry-over from other donors' samples. The CDR3 region is CASSENSNQPQHF. The CDR3 DNA is TGTGCCAGCAGTGAAAACTCCAATCAGCCCCAGCATTTT.